This TCR beta chain was recovered during a study of T cell responses to AZD1222 COVID-19 vaccine. A word on this clone: The antigen is undetermined.

This table comes from immunoSEQ multiplex PCR, and its TCRdb copy is limited to in-frame clones, with some not included. The sample lists more than 85,000 clones, about 86% occurring once. Study results and caveats: Only after the peak T cell response were repertoires sampled.

The sequenced sample was peripheral blood, obtained on day 0 of AZD1222 vaccination. This sequence was found in an adult in good health.

This CDR3 is CASSVFPSVNTEAFF. For the CDR3, the DNA is TGTGCCAGCAGCGTATTCCCCTCGGTGAACACTGAAGCTTTCTTT. This sequence joins TRBV9 and TRBJ1-1; D not certain. The germline V gene has CDR1 SGDLS and CDR2 YYNGEE. The CDR3 has 15 residues. The V gene lost 1 base and the J gene lost 0 bases, with 10 bases spanning the gap. Looking up the rest from reference TRBV9 and TRBJ1-1 gives the full variable domain: DSGVTQTPKHLITATGQRVTLRCSPRSGDLSVYWYQQSLDQGLQFLIQYYNGEERAKGNILERFSAQQFPDLHSELNLSSLELGDSALYFCASSVFPSVNTEAFFGQGTRLTVV.